This T cell receptor beta chain came from a study of CD8 T cells in Susac syndrome. It was negative isolation that provided the CD8+ and CD4+ T cells, whereas TEMRA cells were enriched by FACS. RNA amounts of roughly 0.5 to 1 ug underwent reverse transcription with random hexamers. TCRdb processed the immunoSEQ multiplex PCR reads anew with MiXCR; each CDR3 protein has one entry. The table shows about 250,000 distinct CDR3 sequences, with 90% to 95% occurring only once. The CDR3 contains 15 residues. CDR1 is ENHRY and CDR2 is SYGVKD in the germline V gene. With V trimmed by 2 bases and J by 5 bases, 6 bases remained unmatched.

The sequencing sample was made of CD4+ T cells from PBMCs. The V gene is TRBV10-3, the J gene TRBJ2-7, with 10 bases identical to TRBD1. The sequence derives from a human donor with multiple sclerosis. CDR3 sequence (DNA): TGTGCCATCAGTGAGGGGGACAGGGGCATCCACGAGCAGTACTTC. Translation gives CAISEGDRGIHEQYF.